These 27 T cell receptor beta chains share one sample of origin, sequenced in a study of cytomegalovirus exposure and HLA in healthy donors. PCR amplification relied on 60 Vbeta primers (plus 13 Jbeta primers). Repertoires were generated with immunoSEQ multiplex PCR, while TCRdb's copy carries only in-frame clones and drops some. The sample yields approximately 100,000 clones, roughly four fifths seen once. Source material: PBMCs. The receptors come from a male donor in good health and CMV-seropositive.

The chain has TRBV7-3 and TRBJ2-3; 7 bases fit TRBD1. The CDR3 extends over 13 amino acids. With 7 bases clipped from V and 7 bases from J, the junction kept 8 bases outside the gene matches. Germline V gives CDR1 SGHTA, CDR2 FQGTGA. Here the CDR3 DNA reads TGTGCCAGCACCGAACAGGGGTCGAATACGCAGTATTTT. It translates to CASTEQGSNTQYF.

This clone appeared a single time. The rearrangement links TRBV2 to TRBJ2-5, with a possible D match to TRBD1 (6 bases). Trimming shortened V by 6 bases and J by 2 bases, and 13 bases separated the two germline ends. Germline loops: CDR1 SNHLY, CDR2 FYNNEI. This CDR3 has 14 amino acids. The CDR3 DNA sequence: TGTGCCAGCAGGACCGGGACATCACAAGAGACCCAGTACTTC. Protein: CASRTGTSQETQYF.

This chain connects TRBV19 to TRBJ1-5; no definite D call. The V end lost 4 bases, the J end lost 0 bases, and 10 bases lay between the germline ends. The CDR3 spans 15 residues. Germline V lookup: CDR1 LNHDA, CDR2 SQIVND (reference sequence). The CDR3, as DNA: TGTGCCAGTAGTAAACCACATTATAGCAATCAGCCCCAGCATTTT. This codes for CASSKPHYSNQPQHF.

The chain employs TRBV7-9 and TRBJ1-1; 11 nucleotides agree with TRBD1. From germline, CDR1 is SEHNR and CDR2 FQNEAQ (reference sequence). The CDR3 loop spans 17 amino acids. V was clipped by 1 base and J by 0 bases; unmatched bases: 4. CDR3: CASSLGTGGALNTEAFF. The CDR3, as DNA: TGTGCCAGCAGCTTAGGGACAGGGGGCGCGTTGAACACTGAAGCTTTCTTT.

The chain combines TRBV28 with TRBJ2-7, with D possibly matching TRBD2 (5 bases). The germline V gene encodes CDR1 MDHEN and CDR2 SYDVKM. V was shortened by 3 bases and J by 3 bases, with 12 bases between the two germline ends. The CDR3 is 14 amino acids. CDR3 in DNA: TGTGCCAGCAGTTTGGTCCAACGGGACTACGAGCAGTACTTC. Protein: CASSLVQRDYEQYF.

V is TRBV5-1 and J is TRBJ2-3; 9 bases match TRBD2. This CDR3 has 18 amino acids. Germline assignment: CDR1 SGHRS and CDR2 YFSETQ. V shed 1 base and J 2 bases; nucleotides not matched to a gene: 11. CDR3 region: CASSLYGRAGGTTDTQYF. The CDR3 region has the DNA TGCGCCAGCAGCTTGTATGGTCGAGCGGGGGGAACCACAGATACGCAGTATTTT. The full variable domain, with the rest looked up from reference TRBV5-1 and TRBJ2-3, is KAGVTQTPRYLIKTRGQQVTLSCSPISGHRSVSWYQQTPGQGLQFLFEYFSETQRNKGNFPGRFSGRQFSNSRSEMNVSTLELGDSALYLCASSLYGRAGGTTDTQYFGPGTRLTVL.

The rearrangement joins TRBV7-2 to TRBJ2-2; D perhaps matches TRBD2 (6 bases). Trimming took off 5 bases at V and 7 bases at J, with 14 bases between the two ends. The CDR3 covers 14 residues. Germline values: CDR1 SGHTA, CDR2 FQGNSA. This CDR3 is CASSAGLRGGELFF. The CDR3, as DNA: TGTGCCAGCAGCGCGGGACTGCGCGGCGGGGAGCTGTTTTTT.

A remark on this clone: Relative to the germline gene, one junction end is altered; a read error may explain this. This chain joins TRBV2 and TRBJ1-5; TRBD1 agrees at 7 bases. The CDR3 spans 15 residues. The germline CDR1 and CDR2 sequences are SNHLY and FYNNEI. DNA of the CDR3: TGTGCCAGCAGAGGGACAGATCTTAGCGATCAGCCCCAGCATTTT. It encodes CASRGTDLSDQPQHF.

V and J are TRBV5-6 and TRBJ2-5; tentative D call: TRBD1 (5 bases). The CDR3 loop spans 14 amino acids. Looked up from germline, CDR1 is SGHDT and CDR2 is YYEEEE. Trimming left V 4 bases short and J 5 bases short, with 15 bases between. The CDR3 loop reads CASSLPRERETQYF. CDR3 bases: TGTGCCAGCAGCCTACCCAGGGAACGGGAGACCCAGTACTTC.

The chain combines TRBV30 with TRBJ1-1; D might be TRBD1 (5 bases). Per the germline V gene, CDR1 is GTSNPN and CDR2 is SVGIG (reference sequence). V gave up 3 bases and J gave up 0 bases, with 8 bases separating them. The CDR3 extends over 13 amino acids. CDR3 loop: CAWSLTVNTEAFF. The CDR3 region has the DNA TGTGCCTGGAGCCTGACAGTGAACACTGAAGCTTTCTTT. The full variable domain, rest sourced from reference TRBV30 and TRBJ1-1, is SQTIHQWPATLVQPVGSPLSLECTVEGTSNPNLYWYRQAAGRGLQLLFYSVGIGQISSEVPQNLSASRPQDRQFILSSKKLLLSDSGFYLCAWSLTVNTEAFFGQGTRLTVV.

A remark on this clone: The identical CDR3 is also encoded by other nucleotide sequences in the sample. The rearrangement links TRBV4-2 to TRBJ2-1; D gene ambiguous. The V gene's germline CDR1 is LGHNA and CDR2 YNFKEQ. Trimming removed 1 base at V and 7 bases at J, with 5 bases between. The CDR3 contains 12 residues. In DNA form, the CDR3 reads TGTGCCAGCAGCCAAGTTAATAATGAGCAGTTCTTC. Amino acid sequence: CASSQVNNEQFF.

The chain couples TRBV28 to TRBJ2-7; a weak D match, TRBD2 (6 bases). CDR1 MDHEN and CDR2 SYDVKM come from the germline V gene. V shed 8 bases and J shed 3 bases, with 17 bases lying between them. The CDR3 is made up of 14 amino acids. CDR3 DNA sequence: TGTGCCAGCGGAAAGTGGTCTAGCGTCTACGAGCAGTACTTC. Its protein is CASGKWSSVYEQYF.

The rearrangement links TRBV4-3 to TRBJ2-1, with D tentatively TRBD2 (5 bases). Between the trimmed V and J ends, which lost 4 bases and 9 bases, there was a span of 19 bases. CDR3 size: 15 residues. Germline V gene lookup returns CDR1 LGHNA and CDR2 YSLEER. CDR3 protein: CASSPNANTAGEQFF. The CDR3 nucleotides are TGCGCCAGCAGCCCTAACGCGAACACGGCGGGTGAGCAGTTCTTC.

The chain uses TRBV6-1 and TRBJ2-5; D is perhaps TRBD2 (6 bases). CDR3 size: 13 residues. The germline V and J ends were trimmed by 1 base and 11 bases, with 14 bases remaining between them. Germline assignment: CDR1 MNHNS and CDR2 SASEGT. CDR3 DNA sequence: TGTGCCAGCAGTGAAGGTCGGGAGTGGGAGCAGTACTTC. Protein product: CASSEGREWEQYF.

The genes are TRBV7-8 and TRBJ2-3, with a tentative D call TRBD1 (5 bases). Germline CDR1 and CDR2: SGHVS and FQNEAQ. The CDR3 consists of 16 residues. Trimming cost V 4 bases and J 2 bases, with 16 bases left between them. The CDR3 protein is CASSSHTTTVTDTQYF. Written as DNA, the CDR3 is TGTGCCAGCAGCTCACATACTACGACAGTCACAGATACGCAGTATTTT. Complete variable domain (other parts from reference TRBV7-8 and TRBJ2-3): GAGVSQSPRYKVAKRGQDVALRCDPISGHVSLFWYQQALGQGPEFLTYFQNEAQLDKSGLPSDRFFAERPEGSVSTLKIQRTQQEDSAVYLCASSSHTTTVTDTQYFGPGTRLTVL.

The chain joins TRBV2 to TRBJ1-6; possible D gene TRBD1, 6 bases. The CDR3 covers 15 residues. Deletions cut 6 bases from V and 7 bases from J, with 16 bases between. Germline lookup yields CDR1 SNHLY and CDR2 FYNNEI. CDR3 DNA: TGTGCCAGCAGCACAGGGCTAGGTGGGAATTCACCCCTCCACTTT. Translated: CASSTGLGGNSPLHF. Drawing the rest from reference TRBV2 and TRBJ1-6, the complete variable domain is EPEVTQTPSHQVTQMGQEVILRCVPISNHLYFYWYRQILGQKVEFLVSFYNNEISEKSEIFDDQFSVERPDGSNFTLKIRSTKLEDSAMYFCASSTGLGGNSPLHFGNGTRLTVT.

The V and J genes are TRBV9 and TRBJ1-6; TRBD1 matches at 8 bases. Germline CDR1 SGDLS, CDR2 YYNGEE. This CDR3 comprises 16 residues. The V and J ends lost 2 bases and 5 bases, in that order; junction bases with no gene match: 6. For the CDR3, the DNA is TGTGCCAGCAGCGTTGCCGGGACAGGTCATAATTCACCCCTCCACTTT. Amino acid sequence: CASSVAGTGHNSPLHF. The whole variable domain, filled in from reference TRBV9 and TRBJ1-6, reads DSGVTQTPKHLITATGQRVTLRCSPRSGDLSVYWYQQSLDQGLQFLIQYYNGEERAKGNILERFSAQQFPDLHSELNLSSLELGDSALYFCASSVAGTGHNSPLHFGNGTRLTVT.

The V gene is TRBV7-9, the J gene TRBJ2-7; 7 bases fit TRBD1. Germline V gene lookup returns CDR1 SEHNR and CDR2 FQNEAQ (reference sequence). CDR3 length: 15 amino acids. After removal of 6 bases from V and 3 bases from J, the junction contained 11 bases not matched to a gene. CDR3 coding DNA: TGTGCCAGCAGAGACAGGGTAGGGGCCCACTACGAGCAGTACTTC. The encoded protein is CASRDRVGAHYEQYF.

The CDR3 region is CASSRNRRQETQYF. Written as DNA, the CDR3 is TGTGCCAGCAGCCGTAACAGGCGCCAAGAGACCCAGTACTTC. J is TRBJ2-5 and V is TRBV7-8; maybe TRBD1 (5 bases). Germline CDR1 SGHVS, CDR2 FQNEAQ. Trimming cost V 5 bases and J 1 base, with 11 bases left between them. The CDR3 sequence is 14 residues long.

This clone appeared a few times. CDR3 protein: CSVLSQGTNEKLFF. In nucleotides, the CDR3 is TGCAGCGTCTTATCACAGGGGACGAATGAAAAACTGTTTTTT. The V and J genes are TRBV29-1 and TRBJ1-4, with 7 bases fitting TRBD1. Trimming cost V 6 bases and J 5 bases; bases outside gene matches: 9. Germline CDR1 is SQVTM and CDR2 is ANQGSEA. The CDR3 consists of 14 residues.

In its sample, this clone was seen a few times. The chain combines TRBV4-3 with TRBJ1-6, with D perhaps TRBD1 (6 bases). The V and J ends lost 1 base and 9 bases respectively, with 16 bases between them. This CDR3 contains 16 residues. Germline V gene sequence: CDR1 LGHNA, CDR2 YSLEER. DNA for the CDR3: TGCGCCAGCAGCCAAGGGGGGCGCCCCGCCGGTTCACCCCTCCACTTT. The encoded protein is CASSQGGRPAGSPLHF.

This clone occurred a few times. The DNA of the CDR3 is TGTGCCAGTAGTATCAGGGTTCGTTCAACTAATGAAAAACTGTTTTTT. Protein sequence: CASSIRVRSTNEKLFF. V usage is TRBV19 and J usage is TRBJ1-4; D might be TRBD1 (5 bases). This CDR3 contains 16 residues. In germline, CDR1 is LNHDA, CDR2 SQIVND (reference sequence). Deletions cut 3 bases from V and 0 bases from J, with 11 bases between.

This rearrangement joins TRBV2 to TRBJ2-2, with 10 bases fitting TRBD1. Unmatched junction bases numbered 3, after V lost 5 bases and J lost 3 bases. Germline lookup yields CDR1 SNHLY and CDR2 FYNNEI. The CDR3 is 15 residues long. The CDR3 bases are TGTGCCAGCAGTCAGGACAGGGGGTACACCGGGGAGCTGTTTTTT. Residues: CASSQDRGYTGELFF.

V and J are TRBV7-2 and TRBJ1-1; TRBD1 is a possible D gene (5 bases). V lost 8 bases and J lost 1, with 14 bases in between. CDR3 length equals 14 residues. The germline V gene has CDR1 SGHTA and CDR2 FQGNSA. CDR3 DNA: TGTGCCAGCTTACTGGGGCGGGAGAACACTGAAGCTTTCTTT. It encodes CASLLGRENTEAFF. Full variable domain (missing parts from reference TRBV7-2 and TRBJ1-1): GAGVSQSPSNKVTEKGKDVELRCDPISGHTALYWYRQSLGQGLEFLIYFQGNSAPDKSGLPSDRFSAERTGGSVSTLTIQRTQQEDSAVYLCASLLGRENTEAFFGQGTRLTVV.

The rearrangement links TRBV11-3 to TRBJ1-1, with 9 bases lining up with TRBD1. Germline-derived CDR1 and CDR2 are SGHNT and YENEEA. V gave up 5 bases and J gave up 3 bases; unmatched junction bases: 7. The CDR3 length is 15 residues. CDR3 region: CASSARQGDHTEAFF. DNA for the CDR3: TGTGCCAGCAGCGCCCGACAGGGGGATCACACTGAAGCTTTCTTT.

This clone has only a few counts. CDR3 DNA sequence: TGTGCCAGCTCACCCGAAGGGACAGGGGGCACGGGGGAGCAGTACTTC. Translation gives CASSPEGTGGTGEQYF. The rearrangement uses TRBV18 and TRBJ2-7; 12 bases map to TRBD1. The CDR3 sequence is 16 residues long. Germline V CDR1 and CDR2: KGHSH, LQKENI. V was clipped by 3 bases and J by 7 bases; unmatched bases: 10.

The rearrangement joins TRBV11-2 to TRBJ1-6; tentatively, D is TRBD1 (5 bases). The V gene's germline CDR1 is SGHAT and CDR2 FQNNGV. V was cut by 4 bases and J by 14 bases, with 12 bases left in between. CDR3 length equals 12 residues. CDR3 coding DNA: TGTGCCAGCAGCTCCAGACAGTTCGCCCTCCACTTT. It yields the protein CASSSRQFALHF.